What follows describes a single TCR beta chain. The antigen it binds to is not known. Per-nucleotide qualities are absent, and no much larger clonotype sits a single base away. From the cysteine up to the phenylalanine, the CDR3 has a length of 10 residues. Of all the DNA, just the CDR3 is kept, 30 bases in frame from base 1. In the germline V gene, CDR1 corresponds to SQVTM and CDR2 to ANQGSEA. Deletion took 7 bases off V and 5 bases off J, with a span of 8 bases between the germline ends. This record comes from a study of identical twins (dated by TCRdb to the mid-2010s). The study in broad terms: To test whether fetal clonotypes persist, the study used deep sequencing on TCR alpha and beta repertoires from monozygotic twins, unrelated adults of various ages, and cord blood. To rule out contamination, the twin experiments were replicated at different times with different library preparation protocols.

Study-wide findings and limitations: Fewer insertions were carried by abundant cord blood beta clonotypes, a similar but weaker trend appeared in young adult naive repertoires, and no such trend appeared in memory repertoires. Compared with coincidental sharing between unrelated individuals, out-of-frame TCR alpha sequences shared between twins had an excess of sequences with low generation probability. Conclusions relied on cross-sectional statistical analysis, since the same donors could not be followed over many years. A weaker excess of twin sharing was found in beta out-of-frame sequences because the signal-to-noise ratio was lowered by fewer shared sequences. Zero-insertion analyses could be partly confounded by invariant T cells such as MAIT and iNKT, although diverse VJ usage argued against such confounding for most clonotypes. In monozygotic twins, out-of-frame TCR alpha sharing was systematically underestimated by recombination models, although the models agreed with sharing between unrelated individuals.

All donors were healthy Caucasians. Three pairs of female monozygotic twins, all aged roughly 18 to 29 years, were included in the twin cohort. Positive isolation kits from Invitrogen were used to isolate CD4+ and CD8+ T cell populations. The library was prepared using 5' RACE. Sequencer: Illumina HiSeq 2000. Template switching added a universal primer binding site, and the final cDNA carried a unique molecular identifier that allowed TCR cDNA molecules to be counted accurately. Specific primers in the conserved constant-segment region were used to synthesize first-strand cDNA for the TCR alpha and beta chains. Each cDNA library was double barcoded, with a SMART-Mk sample barcode plus Illumina barcodes, to control for contamination. TruSeq adapter sequences, together with Illumina sample barcodes, were added in two successive PCR steps. The Illumina HiSeq platform was used with custom primers to sequence TCR alpha and beta cDNA libraries. The authors' analysis ran thus. MiGEC processed the raw reads to extract unique molecular identifiers, while MiXCR was used to determine the CDR3 positions. Recombination models were inferred per individual with the repgenHMM and IGoR tools using an EM algorithm. Shared clonotypes were analyzed with the tcR package in R, and sharing was normalized by the product of cloneset sizes. Out-of-frame nonproductive sequences were analyzed to study raw recombination free of thymic and clonal selection effects. The raw public data were reprocessed by TCRdb itself: fastp quality trimming at Q25, MiXCR clonotype calling, in-frame beta chains only. Each CDR3 protein gets just one entry, which takes the most common genes and DNA from the rows behind it. The V and J calls and clone size are TCRdb's, not the authors'. This sample is represented by 500,000 or so distinct CDR3 sequences; about 14% of them were singletons. Around 0.57% of the sample is held by the ten biggest clonotypes.

These data were likewise used in another study, on yellow fever vaccine responses in identical twins. The second study's paper adds: The authors reported that the T cell response to vaccination in identical twins appeared partly convergent and partly personalized. In identical twins, the study followed T cell clones that responded to the vaccine with precision.

This clonotype originated in a woman under 30 in good health. The rearranged segments are TRBV29-1 and TRBJ1-1, and the D gene may be TRBD1, 5 bases matching. Sequencing was done on a sample of CD4+ T cells sorted from blood. In nucleotide form, the sequence is TGCAGCGGGACAAAGACTGAAGCTTTCTTT. It encodes CSGTKTEAFF.